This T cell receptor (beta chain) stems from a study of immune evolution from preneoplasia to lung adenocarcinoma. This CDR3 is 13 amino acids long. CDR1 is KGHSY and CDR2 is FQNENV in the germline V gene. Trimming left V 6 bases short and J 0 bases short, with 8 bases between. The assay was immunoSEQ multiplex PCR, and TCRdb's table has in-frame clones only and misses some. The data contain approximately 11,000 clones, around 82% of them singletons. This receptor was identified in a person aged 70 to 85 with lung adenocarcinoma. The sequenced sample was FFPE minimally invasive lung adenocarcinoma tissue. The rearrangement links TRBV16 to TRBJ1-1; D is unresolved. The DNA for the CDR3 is TGTGCCAGCAGTCGGAACATGAACACTGAAGCTTTCTTT. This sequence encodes CASSRNMNTEAFF.